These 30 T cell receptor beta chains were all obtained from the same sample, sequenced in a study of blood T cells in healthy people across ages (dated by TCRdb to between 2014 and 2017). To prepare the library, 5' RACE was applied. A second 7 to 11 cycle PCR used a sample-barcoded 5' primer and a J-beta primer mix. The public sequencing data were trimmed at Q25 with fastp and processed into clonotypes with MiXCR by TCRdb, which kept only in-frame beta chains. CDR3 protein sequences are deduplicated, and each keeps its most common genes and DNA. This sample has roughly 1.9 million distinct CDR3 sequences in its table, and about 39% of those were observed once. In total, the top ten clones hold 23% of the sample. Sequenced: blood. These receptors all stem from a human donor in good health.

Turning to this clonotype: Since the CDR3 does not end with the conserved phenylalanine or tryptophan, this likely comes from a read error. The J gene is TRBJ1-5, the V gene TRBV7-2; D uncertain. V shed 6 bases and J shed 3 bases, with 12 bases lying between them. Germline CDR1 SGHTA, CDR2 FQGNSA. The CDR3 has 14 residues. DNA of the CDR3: TGTGCCAGCAGTCTAGATCGTTTCAATCAGCCCCAGCATTGT. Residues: CASSLDRFNQPQHC.

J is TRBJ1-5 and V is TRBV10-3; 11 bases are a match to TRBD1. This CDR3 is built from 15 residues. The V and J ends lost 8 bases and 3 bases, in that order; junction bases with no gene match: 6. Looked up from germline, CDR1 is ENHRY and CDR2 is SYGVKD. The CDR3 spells CAIGRDRGDNQPQHF. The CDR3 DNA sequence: TGTGCCATCGGTCGGGACAGGGGGGACAATCAGCCCCAGCATTTT.

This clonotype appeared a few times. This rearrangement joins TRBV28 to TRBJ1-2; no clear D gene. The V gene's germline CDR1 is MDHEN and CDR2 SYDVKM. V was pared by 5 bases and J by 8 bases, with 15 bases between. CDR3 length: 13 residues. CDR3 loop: CASSLGLGLGYTF. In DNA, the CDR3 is TGTGCCAGCAGTCTAGGGCTCGGTTTGGGCTACACCTTC.

The CDR3 bases are TGTGCCATCAGTGAACTGGGGCAGTCTAGCACAGATACGCAGTATTTT. Protein product: CAISELGQSSTDTQYF. This chain joins TRBV10-3 and TRBJ2-3, with D tentatively TRBD1 (5 bases). Germline CDR1 is ENHRY and CDR2 is SYGVKD. The CDR3 runs 16 residues. The ends were cut back, 3 bases at V and 0 bases at J, with 13 bases in the middle.

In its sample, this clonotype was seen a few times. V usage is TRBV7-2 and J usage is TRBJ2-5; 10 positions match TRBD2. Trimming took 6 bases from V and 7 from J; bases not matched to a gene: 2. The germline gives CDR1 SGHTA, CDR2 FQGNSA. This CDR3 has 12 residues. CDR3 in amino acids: CASSASGRTQYF. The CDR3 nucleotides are TGTGCCAGCAGTGCTAGCGGGAGGACCCAGTACTTC.

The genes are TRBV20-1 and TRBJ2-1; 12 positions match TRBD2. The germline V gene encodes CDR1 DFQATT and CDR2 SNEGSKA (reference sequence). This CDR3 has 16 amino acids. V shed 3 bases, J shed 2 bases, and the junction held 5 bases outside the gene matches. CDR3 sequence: CSASSSGGATYNEQFF. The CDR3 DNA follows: TGCAGTGCTAGTTCTAGCGGGGGGGCCACCTACAATGAGCAGTTCTTC.

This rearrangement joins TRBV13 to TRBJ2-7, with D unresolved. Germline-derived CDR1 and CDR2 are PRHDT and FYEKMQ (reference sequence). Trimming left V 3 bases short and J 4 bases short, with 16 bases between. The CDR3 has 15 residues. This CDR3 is CASSFSVRSRYEQYF. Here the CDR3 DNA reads TGTGCCAGCAGCTTTTCGGTTCGTAGTCGGTACGAGCAGTACTTC.

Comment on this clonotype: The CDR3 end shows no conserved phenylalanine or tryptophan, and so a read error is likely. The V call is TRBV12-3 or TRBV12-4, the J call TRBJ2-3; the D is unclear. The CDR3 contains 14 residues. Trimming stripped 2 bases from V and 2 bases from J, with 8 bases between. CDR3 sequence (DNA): TGTGCCAGCAGTTTATTAGCTGTCACAGATACGCAGTATTTA. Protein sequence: CASSLLAVTDTQYL.

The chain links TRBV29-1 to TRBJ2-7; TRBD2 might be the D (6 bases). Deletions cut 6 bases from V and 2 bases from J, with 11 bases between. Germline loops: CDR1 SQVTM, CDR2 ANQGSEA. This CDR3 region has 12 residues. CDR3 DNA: TGCAGCGTGTCGGGACTGGCCTACGAGCAGTACTTC. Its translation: CSVSGLAYEQYF.

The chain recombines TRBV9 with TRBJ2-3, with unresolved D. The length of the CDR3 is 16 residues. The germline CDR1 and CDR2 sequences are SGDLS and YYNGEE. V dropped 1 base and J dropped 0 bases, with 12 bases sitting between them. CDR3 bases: TGTGCCAGCAGCGTATCATCAGAATATAGCACAGATACGCAGTATTTT. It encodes CASSVSSEYSTDTQYF. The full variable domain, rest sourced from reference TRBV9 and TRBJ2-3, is DSGVTQTPKHLITATGQRVTLRCSPRSGDLSVYWYQQSLDQGLQFLIQYYNGEERAKGNILERFSAQQFPDLHSELNLSSLELGDSALYFCASSVSSEYSTDTQYFGPGTRLTVL.

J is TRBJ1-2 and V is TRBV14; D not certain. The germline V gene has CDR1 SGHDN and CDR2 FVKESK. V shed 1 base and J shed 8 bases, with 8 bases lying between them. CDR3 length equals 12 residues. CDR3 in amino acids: CASSQGRLGYTF. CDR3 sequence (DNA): TGTGCCAGCAGCCAAGGACGTCTCGGCTACACCTTC.

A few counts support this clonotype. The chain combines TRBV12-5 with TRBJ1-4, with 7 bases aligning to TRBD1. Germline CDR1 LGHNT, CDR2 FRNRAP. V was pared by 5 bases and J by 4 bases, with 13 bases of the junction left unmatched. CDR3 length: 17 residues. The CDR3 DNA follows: TGTGCTAGTGGTGATGCCGTCCGGACAGGTTTTAATGAAAAACTGTTTTTT. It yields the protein CASGDAVRTGFNEKLFF.

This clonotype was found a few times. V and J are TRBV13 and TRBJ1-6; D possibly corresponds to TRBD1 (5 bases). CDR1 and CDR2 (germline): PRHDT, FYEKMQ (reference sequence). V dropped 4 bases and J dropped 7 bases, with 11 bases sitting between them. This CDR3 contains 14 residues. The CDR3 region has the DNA TGTGCCAGCAGCTCGGGACGGTGGAATTCACCCCTCCACTTT. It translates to CASSSGRWNSPLHF.

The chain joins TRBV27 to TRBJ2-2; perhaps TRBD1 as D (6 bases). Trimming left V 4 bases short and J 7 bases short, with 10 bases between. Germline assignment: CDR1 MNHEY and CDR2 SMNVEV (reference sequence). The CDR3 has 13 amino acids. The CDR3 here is CASSSNRDGELFF. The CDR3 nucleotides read TGTGCCAGCAGTTCGAACAGGGACGGGGAGCTGTTTTTT.

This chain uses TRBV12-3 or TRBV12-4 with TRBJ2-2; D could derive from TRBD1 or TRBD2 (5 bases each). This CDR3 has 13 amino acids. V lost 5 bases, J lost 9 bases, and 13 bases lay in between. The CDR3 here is CASSTGTPRELFF. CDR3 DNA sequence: TGTGCCAGCAGTACTGGGACGCCCCGGGAGCTGTTTTTT.

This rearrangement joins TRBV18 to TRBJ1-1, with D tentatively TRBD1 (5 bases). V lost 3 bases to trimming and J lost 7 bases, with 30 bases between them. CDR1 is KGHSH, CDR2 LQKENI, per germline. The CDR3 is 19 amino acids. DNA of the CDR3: TGTGCCAGCTCACCTCTCGTCTTTAGAGGGACGTTAGATGGTAATGAAGCTTTCTTT. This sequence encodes CASSPLVFRGTLDGNEAFF.

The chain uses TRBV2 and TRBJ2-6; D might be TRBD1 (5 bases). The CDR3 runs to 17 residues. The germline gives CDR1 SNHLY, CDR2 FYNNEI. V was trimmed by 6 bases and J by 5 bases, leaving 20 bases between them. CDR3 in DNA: TGTGCCAGCAGCCAGGACACGACGGAGTTGCGGGCCAACGTCCTGACTTTC. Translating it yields CASSQDTTELRANVLTF.

The CDR3 loop reads CASSQFQGSEETQYF. The CDR3 DNA reads as TGTGCCAGCAGTCAATTCCAGGGGTCGGAGGAGACCCAGTACTTC. V gene TRBV6-1 combines with J gene TRBJ2-5; D is possibly TRBD1 (6 bases). The CDR3 consists of 15 residues. Germline values: CDR1 MNHNS, CDR2 SASEGT. Trimming took off 5 bases at V and 5 bases at J, with 18 bases between the two ends.

In DNA, the CDR3 is TGTGCCAGCAGCTCCACAGGGAGACACAAAGAGACCCAGTACTTC. Protein product: CASSSTGRHKETQYF. The V and J genes are TRBV7-2 and TRBJ2-5, with D perhaps matching TRBD1 (6 bases). Germline assignment: CDR1 SGHTA and CDR2 FQGNSA. The CDR3 sequence is 15 residues long. Trimming pared 4 bases from V and 3 bases from J, leaving 15 bases between.

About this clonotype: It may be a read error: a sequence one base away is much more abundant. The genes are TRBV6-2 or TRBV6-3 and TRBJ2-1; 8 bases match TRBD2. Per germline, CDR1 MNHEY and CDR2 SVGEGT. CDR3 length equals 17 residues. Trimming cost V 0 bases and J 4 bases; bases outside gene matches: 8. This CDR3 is CASSYSSGAGVYNEQFF. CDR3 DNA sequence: TGTGCCAGCAGTTACTCCTCCGGAGCGGGGGTATACAATGAGCAGTTCTTC.

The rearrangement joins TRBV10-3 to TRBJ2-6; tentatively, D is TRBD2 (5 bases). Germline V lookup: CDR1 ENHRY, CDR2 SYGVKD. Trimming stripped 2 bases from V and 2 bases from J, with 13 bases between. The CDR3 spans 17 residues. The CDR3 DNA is TGTGCCATCAGTGAGACACCCGGGGTGACTGGGGCCAACGTCCTGACTTTC. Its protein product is CAISETPGVTGANVLTF.

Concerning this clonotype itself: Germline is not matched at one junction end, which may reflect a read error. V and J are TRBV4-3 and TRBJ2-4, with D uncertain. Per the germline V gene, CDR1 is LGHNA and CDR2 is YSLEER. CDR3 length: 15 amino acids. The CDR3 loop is CASSQDQLGRNMQYF. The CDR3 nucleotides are TGCGCCAGCAGCCAAGATCAGCTAGGACGGAACATGCAGTACTTC.

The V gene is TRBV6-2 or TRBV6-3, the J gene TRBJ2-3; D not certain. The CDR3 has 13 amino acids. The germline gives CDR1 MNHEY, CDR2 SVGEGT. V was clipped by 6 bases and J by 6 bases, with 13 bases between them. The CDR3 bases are TGTGCCAGCAGCAAAATACGGGCGGATACGCAGTATTTT. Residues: CASSKIRADTQYF.

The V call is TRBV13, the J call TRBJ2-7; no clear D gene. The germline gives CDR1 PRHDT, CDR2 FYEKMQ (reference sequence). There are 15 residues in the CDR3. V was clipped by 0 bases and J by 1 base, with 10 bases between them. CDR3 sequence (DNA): TGTGCCAGCAGCTTAGGAGTTACGGAGTCCTACGAGCAGTACTTC. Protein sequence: CASSLGVTESYEQYF.

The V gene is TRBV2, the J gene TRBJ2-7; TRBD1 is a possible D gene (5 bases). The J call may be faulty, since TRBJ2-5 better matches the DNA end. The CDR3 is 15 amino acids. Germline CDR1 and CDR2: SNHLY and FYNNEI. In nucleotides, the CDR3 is TGTGCCAGCAGTGAAGCGCACCAGGGTGGGAAGACCCAGTACTTC. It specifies CASSEAHQGGKTQYF.

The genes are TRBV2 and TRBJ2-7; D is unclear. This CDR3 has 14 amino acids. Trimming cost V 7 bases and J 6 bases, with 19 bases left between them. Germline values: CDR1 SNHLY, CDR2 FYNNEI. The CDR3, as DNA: TGTGCCAGCACCATAAGTGGGGTGTACGGCGAGCAGTACTTC. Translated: CASTISGVYGEQYF.

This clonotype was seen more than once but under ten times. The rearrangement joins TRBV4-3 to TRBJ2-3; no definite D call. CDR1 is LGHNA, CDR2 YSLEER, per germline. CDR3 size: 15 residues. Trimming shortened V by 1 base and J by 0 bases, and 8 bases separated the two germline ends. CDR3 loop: CASSQVRPSTDTQYF. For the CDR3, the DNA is TGCGCCAGCAGCCAAGTCAGACCTAGCACAGATACGCAGTATTTT.

The CDR3 region is CASSQEGGIGADTQYF. As DNA, the CDR3 is TGCGCCAGCAGCCAAGAGGGCGGTATTGGTGCAGATACGCAGTATTTT. The chain combines TRBV4-3 with TRBJ2-3, with D uncertain. The V gene lost 0 bases and the J gene lost 4 bases, with 14 bases spanning the gap. CDR1 is LGHNA, CDR2 YSLEER, per germline. This CDR3 has 16 amino acids.

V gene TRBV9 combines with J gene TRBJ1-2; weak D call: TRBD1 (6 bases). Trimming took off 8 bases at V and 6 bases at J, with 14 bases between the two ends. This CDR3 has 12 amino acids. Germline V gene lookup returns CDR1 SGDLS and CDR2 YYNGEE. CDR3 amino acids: CASGGWFDGYTF. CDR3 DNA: TGTGCCAGTGGGGGCTGGTTTGATGGCTACACCTTC.

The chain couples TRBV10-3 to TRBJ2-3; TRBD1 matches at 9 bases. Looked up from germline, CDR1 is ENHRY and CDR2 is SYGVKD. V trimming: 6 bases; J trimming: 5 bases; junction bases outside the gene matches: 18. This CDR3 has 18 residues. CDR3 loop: CAIRGDRAGKGLQDTQYF. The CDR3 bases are TGTGCCATCAGGGGGGACAGGGCCGGAAAGGGGCTTCAAGATACGCAGTATTTT.